This passage covers 24 T cell receptor beta chains from one sample sequenced in a study of T cells in Graves' hyperthyroidism and ophthalmopathy. Template material for amplifying TCR beta CDR3 regions consisted of RNA transcripts. The primer set for the first-round RT-PCR of the TCR CDR3 was HTBI. TCRdb ran MiXCR on the multiplex PCR reads and lists one entry per CDR3 protein. The sample has roughly 500,000 distinct CDR3 sequences; 35% to 55% are singletons. Sequencing was performed on peripheral blood or thyroid tissue (not recorded which). The receptors were gathered from an adult woman with Graves' disease, either hyperthyroidism or ophthalmopathy (not recorded which).

This clonotype was recorded many times. For the CDR3, the DNA is TGTGCCAGCAGCCAAGTAGCGTGGGGCTCTGGAAACACCATATATTTT. Translating gives CASSQVAWGSGNTIYF. The J gene is TRBJ1-3, the V gene TRBV4-2; D is unclear. The CDR3 contains 16 residues. Germline CDR1 reads LGHNA; CDR2 reads YNFKEQ. Between the trimmed V and J ends, which lost 1 base and 0 bases, there was a span of 10 bases.

The chain employs TRBV5-4 and TRBJ1-3; D gene uncertain. Trimming left V 4 bases short and J 6 bases short, with 8 bases between. CDR1 is SGHNT, CDR2 YYREEE, per germline (reference sequence). This CDR3 region has 12 residues. CDR3 sequence: CASSPRVNTIYF. In DNA, the CDR3 is TGTGCCAGCAGCCCAAGGGTAAACACCATATATTTT.

The rearrangement joins TRBV20-1 to TRBJ1-1, with 12 bases aligning to TRBD1. The CDR3 is made up of 16 amino acids. The germline V gene encodes CDR1 DFQATT and CDR2 SNEGSKA (reference sequence). Trimming took 6 bases from V and 7 from J; bases not matched to a gene: 15. CDR3 DNA: TGCAGTGCCAGGCCTTTTACCGGGACAGGGGGCAATGAAGCTTTCTTT. Amino acid sequence: CSARPFTGTGGNEAFF.

This clonotype was counted a few times. The J gene is TRBJ1-2, the V gene TRBV27; D gene unclear. The V gene's germline CDR1 is MNHEY and CDR2 SMNVEV (reference sequence). The CDR3 consists of 16 residues. Trimming removed 7 bases from V and 0 bases from J, with 18 bases in between. CDR3 protein: CASTINPADPNYGYTF. The CDR3 DNA reads as TGTGCCAGCACCATAAATCCCGCAGACCCTAACTATGGCTACACCTTC.

As concerns this clonotype: This could be a read error, since a much larger clone is one nucleotide away. The chain combines TRBV5-1 with TRBJ2-7; 7 bases align to TRBD2. From germline, CDR1 is SGHRS and CDR2 YFSETQ. The CDR3 consists of 14 residues. This CDR3 is CATSLAGITYEQYF. CDR3 nucleotide sequence: TGCGCCACCAGCTTAGCGGGTATCACCTACGAGCAGTACTTC.

This clonotype has just a few counts. V and J are TRBV3-1 and TRBJ1-4, with no clear D. This CDR3 contains 13 residues. CDR1 is LGHDT, CDR2 YNNKEL, per germline (reference sequence). Trimming took off 7 bases at V and 4 bases at J, with 10 bases between the two ends. CDR3 nucleotide sequence: TGTGCCAGCATGAGACGGAGTAATGAAAAACTGTTTTTT. Amino acids: CASMRRSNEKLFF.

The table lists this clonotype with many counts. The V and J genes are TRBV2 and TRBJ1-2; 7 nucleotides align to TRBD1. Trimming cost V 7 bases and J 2 bases; bases outside gene matches: 13. Germline CDR1 SNHLY, CDR2 FYNNEI. This CDR3 is built from 16 residues. The CDR3 bases are TGTGCCAGCACGCCCTGGGGAAAGGGGGCAAACTATGGCTACACCTTC. Translation: CASTPWGKGANYGYTF.

This chain links TRBV20-1 with TRBJ2-2; possibly TRBD1 for D (5 bases). The CDR3 spans 13 residues. V was clipped by 6 bases and J by 11 bases, with 19 bases between them. Germline lookup yields CDR1 DFQATT and CDR2 SNEGSKA (reference sequence). Here the CDR3 DNA reads TGCAGTGCACCGCCGACGGACACCGAAGAGCTGTTTTTT. It yields the protein CSAPPTDTEELFF.

This clonotype was detected many times. The gene calls are TRBV19 and TRBJ1-1, with no clear D. CDR1 LNHDA and CDR2 SQIVND come from the germline V gene (reference sequence). The ends were cut back, 3 bases at V and 4 bases at J, with 9 bases in the middle. The CDR3 runs 13 residues. The CDR3 nucleotides are TGTGCCAGTAGTATTAGGGTAAGCACTGAAGCTTTCTTT. It is translated as CASSIRVSTEAFF.

V usage is TRBV29-1 and J usage is TRBJ2-5, with TRBD1 identical over 11 bases. This CDR3 is 14 amino acids long. J lost 5 bases, V lost 4 bases, and 6 bases had no gene match. Germline V lookup: CDR1 SQVTM, CDR2 ANQGSEA. CDR3 region: CSVGGDRGRETQYF. In DNA, the CDR3 is TGCAGCGTTGGTGGGGACAGGGGGAGGGAGACCCAGTACTTC.

This clonotype was seen a handful of times. The rearrangement uses TRBV18 and TRBJ2-6; no clear D gene. Germline assignment: CDR1 KGHSH and CDR2 LQKENI. The CDR3 sequence is 15 residues long. V was clipped by 1 base and J by 0 bases, with 4 bases between them. CDR3 sequence: CASSPQPSGANVLTF. CDR3 coding DNA: TGTGCCAGCTCACCACAGCCCTCTGGGGCCAACGTCCTGACTTTC.

This clonotype was seen repeatedly, ten times or more. This sequence joins TRBV2 and TRBJ2-3; 7 positions agree with TRBD2. The CDR3 contains 13 residues. Germline CDR1 is SNHLY and CDR2 is FYNNEI. The trim removed 4 bases at V and 5 bases at J, leaving 3 bases unmatched. The CDR3 DNA reads as TGTGCCAGCAGTGGACTAGCTCTAGATACGCAGTATTTT. The encoded protein is CASSGLALDTQYF.

V is TRBV10-3 and J is TRBJ2-7; the D gene is possibly TRBD2 (6 bases). Trimming cost V 0 bases and J 3 bases, with 6 bases left between them. Germline values: CDR1 ENHRY, CDR2 SYGVKD. CDR3 length: 13 residues. The chain's CDR3 is CAISESAGYEQYF. CDR3 DNA: TGTGCCATCAGTGAGTCAGCGGGCTACGAGCAGTACTTC.

This clonotype has at least ten counts. The V call is TRBV7-9, the J call TRBJ1-1; D not certain. The V end was cut by 3 bases, the J end by 2 bases, with 10 bases between. This CDR3 spans 14 amino acids. CDR1 is SEHNR, CDR2 FQNEAQ, per germline (reference sequence). The CDR3 loop is CASSLPLLNTEAFF. As DNA, the CDR3 is TGTGCCAGCAGCTTGCCGTTGTTAAACACTGAAGCTTTCTTT.

Worth noting for this clonotype: The CDR3 ends on some other residue instead of the conserved phenylalanine or tryptophan, so this is likely a read error. The V and J genes are TRBV7-9 and TRBJ1-1; 7 bases are a match to TRBD1. V was clipped by 6 bases and J by 3 bases; unmatched bases: 7. CDR1 is SEHNR and CDR2 is FQNEAQ in the germline V gene (reference sequence). This CDR3 contains 14 residues. CDR3 amino acids: CASSPGGTDTEAFL. The DNA for the CDR3 is TGTGCCAGCAGTCCAGGGGGTACGGACACTGAAGCTTTCCTT.

This clonotype was seen ten or more times. The J gene is TRBJ1-4, the V gene TRBV12-3 or TRBV12-4, with D hard to call. The CDR3 has 14 amino acids. Trimming stripped 3 bases from V and 8 bases from J, with 13 bases between. CDR3 DNA: TGTGCCAGCAGTTTTTCCGGCGGAGACGAAAAACTGTTTTTT. This translates into CASSFSGGDEKLFF.

The CDR3 coding sequence is TGTGCCAGTAGCGACAGGGGCGGGGGGTTGAACACCGGGGAGCTGTTTTTT. It specifies CASSDRGGGLNTGELFF. The chain has TRBV10-3 and TRBJ2-2; tentatively, D is TRBD1 or TRBD2 (8 bases each). The CDR3 runs 17 residues. Trimming stripped 10 bases from V and 1 base from J, with 22 bases between. The germline V gene has CDR1 ENHRY and CDR2 SYGVKD.

The chain uses TRBV19 and TRBJ1-2; tentative D call: TRBD1 (6 bases). Trimming removed 6 bases at V and 1 base at J, with 21 bases between. Germline V gene lookup returns CDR1 LNHDA and CDR2 SQIVND (reference sequence). The length of the CDR3 is 17 residues. This CDR3 reads CASRGVDHRAINYGYTF. Here the CDR3 DNA reads TGTGCCAGTAGGGGGGTAGATCACAGGGCGATTAACTATGGCTACACCTTC.

This clonotype was counted at least ten times. This chain links TRBV12-3 or TRBV12-4 with TRBJ1-4; 9 nucleotides align to TRBD1. The CDR3 consists of 15 residues. Trimming cost V 5 bases and J 8 bases; bases outside gene matches: 9. As DNA, the CDR3 is TGTGCCAGCAGTACCGGACAGGGGCTTTTCGAAAAACTGTTTTTT. Protein: CASSTGQGLFEKLFF.

At least ten counts were recorded for this clonotype. The J gene is TRBJ2-5, the V gene TRBV7-9; possibly TRBD1 for D (6 bases). V was cut by 3 bases and J by 3 bases, with 17 bases left in between. The CDR3 length is 16 residues. The germline V gene has CDR1 SEHNR and CDR2 FQNEAQ (reference sequence). This chain's CDR3 is CASSFLFGTREETQYF. The CDR3 region has the DNA TGTGCCAGCAGCTTTTTGTTCGGGACAAGGGAAGAGACCCAGTACTTC.

This clonotype has ten or more counts. The V gene is TRBV12-3 or TRBV12-4, the J gene TRBJ2-7, with 7 bases aligning to TRBD2. Trimming cost V 6 bases and J 1 base; bases outside gene matches: 9. CDR3 size: 15 residues. The CDR3 is CASSLDAGASYEQYF. In DNA form, the CDR3 reads TGTGCCAGCAGCCTAGACGCGGGAGCTTCCTACGAGCAGTACTTC.

This clonotype was counted a few times. This chain links TRBV29-1 with TRBJ1-2, with 9 nucleotides matching TRBD1. There are 12 residues in the CDR3. Germline CDR1 and CDR2: SQVTM and ANQGSEA. Germline trimming cut 1 base from V and 9 bases from J; bases unmatched to any gene: 3. In nucleotides, the CDR3 is TGCAGCGTTGAAGGGGACAGGGTTCGCTACACCTTC. Protein product: CSVEGDRVRYTF.

This chain connects TRBV10-3 to TRBJ1-2; 7 nucleotides line up with TRBD1. This CDR3 is 13 amino acids long. Germline CDR1 ENHRY, CDR2 SYGVKD. The V gene end was trimmed by 9 bases and the J gene end by 3 bases; junction bases not matched to a gene: 7. CDR3 sequence: CAISPGTDYGYTF. The DNA of the CDR3 is TGTGCCATTAGCCCCGGGACAGACTATGGCTACACCTTC.

The chain uses TRBV16 and TRBJ1-3; no firm D call. The V and J ends lost 3 bases and 0 bases respectively, with 15 bases between them. The CDR3 loop spans 17 amino acids. Germline V gives CDR1 KGHSY, CDR2 FQNENV. Here the CDR3 reads CASSHTRPWSSGNTIYF. The CDR3, as DNA: TGTGCCAGCAGCCATACCCGCCCGTGGAGCTCTGGAAACACCATATATTTT.